This record covers a single T cell receptor beta chain. Its specific antigen is unknown. Base-call qualities are not available, and no considerably larger clone is one nucleotide away. The data are from a study of blood T cell repertoires in COVID-19 (TCRdb year 2020). Study-wide context: Samples from collaborators originated in the United States, Italy and Spain and spanned both the acute and convalescent phases of COVID-19. The material from the prospective study consisted of cDNA or gDNA derived from T cells, B-cell-depleted T cells, or PBMCs. Deeply sampled blood TCRbeta repertoires from subjects exposed to, actively infected with, or recovered from COVID-19 were included in the dataset. The repertoires were released in a freely available public database intended as a resource for research on the immune response to SARS-CoV-2. Samples were obtained from the ongoing ImmuneRACE study (first 160 participants) and from about 1,300 subjects provided by 6 global collaborators. The sample metadata nearly always contained a de-identified subject ID, COVID-19 status, age in years and sex. HLA class I and class II types, where available, came from metadata supplied by the sample provider rather than from assay-based typing. General findings and caveats noted by the study authors: The quantity of clinical and demographic metadata differed by source and by participant and was supplied without curation.

In the prospective study, participants were about 18 to 100 years old, resided in approximately 22 geographic areas of the United States, and were enrolled through a virtual design. Cohort assignment in the prospective study relied on participant-reported clinical history from a screening survey and a study questionnaire. For ImmuneRACE Cohort 3, a participant was defined as recovered based on two consecutive negative NP/OP PCR tests, clearance by a healthcare professional, or resolution of symptoms. In the prospective study, mobile phlebotomists collected whole blood, serum and a nasopharyngeal or oropharyngeal swab from each participant. Prospective study participants could optionally give additional blood draws and questionnaires over an approximately 2-month period. Blood samples from the prospective study were shipped frozen or at room temperature prior to DNA extraction. The CDR3 runs 12 amino acids, cysteine and phenylalanine included. Just the 36-base CDR3 DNA is kept, in frame starting at base 1. As encoded in the germline V gene, CDR1 is SNHLY while CDR2 is FYNNEI. A distance of 12 bases separates the germline ends of V and J, which lose 8 bases and 5 bases respectively.

TCRbeta CDR3 regions were amplified from genomic DNA using the immunoSEQ Assay, a bias-controlled multiplex PCR. On the authors' methods: The number of nucleated cells in each sample was estimated by amplification of reference gene primers within the assay. To quantify the absolute abundance of each unique TCRbeta CDR3 rearrangement, sequence reads were collapsed and filtered. For each sample, productive Simpson clonality was calculated as the square root of Simpson's diversity index across productive rearrangements. Drawn from immuneACCESS, this table holds only the in-frame rearrangements with V and J called that TCRdb kept. Clones are partly lost; checked studies trace under half to an unresolved V gene and leave the rest unexplained. V and J calls and clone size are copied from that table; D and trimming were computed from the DNA. The sample includes fewer than 400,000 clones, with approximately 88% observed a single time. The ten biggest clones cover 5% to 5.5% of the sample.

The chain employs TRBV2 and TRBJ1-2; perhaps TRBD1 is the D gene, with 5 bases matching. This clonotype originated in a man aged 60 to 75 who had recovered from COVID-19. Sequencing input: PBMCs or T cells enriched from blood (not recorded which). The CDR3 region reads CASGAHHYGYTF. The DNA reads as follows: TGTGCCAGCGGGGCACACCATTATGGCTACACCTTC.